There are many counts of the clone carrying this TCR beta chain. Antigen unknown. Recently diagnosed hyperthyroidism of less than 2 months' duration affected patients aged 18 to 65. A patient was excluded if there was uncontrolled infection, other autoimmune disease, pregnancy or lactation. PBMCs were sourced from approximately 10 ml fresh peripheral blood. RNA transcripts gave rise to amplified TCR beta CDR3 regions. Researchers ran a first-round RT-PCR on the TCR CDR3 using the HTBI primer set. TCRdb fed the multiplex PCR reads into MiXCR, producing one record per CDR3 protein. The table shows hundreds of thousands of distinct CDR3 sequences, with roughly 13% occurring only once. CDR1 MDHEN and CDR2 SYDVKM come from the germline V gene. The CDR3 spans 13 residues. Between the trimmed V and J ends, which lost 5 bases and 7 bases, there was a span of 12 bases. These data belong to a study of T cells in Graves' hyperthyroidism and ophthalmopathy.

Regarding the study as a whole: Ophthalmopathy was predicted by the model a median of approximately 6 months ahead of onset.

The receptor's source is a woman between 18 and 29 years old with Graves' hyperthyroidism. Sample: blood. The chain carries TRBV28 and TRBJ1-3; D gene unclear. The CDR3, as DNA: TGTGCCAGCAGTCTCAGACAAGGGAACACCATATATTTT. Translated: CASSLRQGNTIYF. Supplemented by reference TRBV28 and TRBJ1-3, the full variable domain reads DVKVTQSSRYLVKRTGEKVFLECVQDMDHENMFWYRQDPGLGLRLIYFSYDVKMKEKGDIPEGYSVSREKKERFSLILESASTNQTSMYLCASSLRQGNTIYFGEGSWLTVV.